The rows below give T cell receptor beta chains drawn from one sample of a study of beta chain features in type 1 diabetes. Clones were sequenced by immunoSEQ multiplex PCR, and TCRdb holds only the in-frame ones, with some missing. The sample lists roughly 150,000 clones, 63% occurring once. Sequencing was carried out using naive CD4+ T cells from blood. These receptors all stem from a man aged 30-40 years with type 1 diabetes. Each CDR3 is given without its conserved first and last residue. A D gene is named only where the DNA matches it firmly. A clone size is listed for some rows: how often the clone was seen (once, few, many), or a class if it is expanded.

ASSLVQAGYEQY | . | TRBV7-8 | .
ASSAGPVGGNSPLH | . | TRBV9 | .
AWSVPGQGQYGYT | TRBD1 | TRBV30 | .
ACKTGVYGYT | TRBD1 | TRBV30 | .
AWVSGLVNTEAF | . | TRBV30 | .
ASTRRAPSSYNSPLH | . | TRBV5-4 | .
AWSRGNPYEQY | . | TRBV30 | few
ASSYGVLEETQY | . | TRBV11-2 | .
ASENRAMTEAF | . | TRBV19 | .
ASSRQRTEAF | . | TRBV5-4 | .
ASQSAGARSYEQY | . | TRBV27 | .
ASSYGPYNEQF | . | TRBV7-2 | .
ASSLGELSGYT | . | TRBV7-9 | few
ASSLGFQETQY | . | TRBV7-9 | .
SAIVDTEAF | . | TRBV20-1 | few
ASSEDRGRHEQF | TRBD1 | TRBV2 | .
ASSERDNTNSPLH | . | TRBV2 | .
AWSRLPGQPQH | . | TRBV30 | .
ASSLGAYEQY | . | TRBV7-2 | .
ASSLLKGYEAF | . | TRBV11-2 | .
ATTAGRLQETQY | TRBD2 | TRBV5-1 | .
ASSNRVLAGVNEQF | . | TRBV2 | .
ASSLAQGTDTQY | . | TRBV11-3 | .
ASTPGRGRSSGANVLT | TRBD2 | TRBV9 | .
ASSPGLAATGELF | TRBD2 | TRBV6-5 | .
ASSLSVTGESETQY | TRBD1 | TRBV5-1 | once
ASSVGGSTDTQY | . | TRBV9 | .
ASSLVADTQY | . | TRBV5-1 | .
ASSLTGASTGELF | TRBD1 | TRBV5-1 | few
ASSSMGHWDEQF | . | TRBV11-2 | .
ASSQDPQGIGEQY | . | TRBV4-3 | .
ASSDRVGETQY | . | TRBV25-1 | few